The clone carrying this T cell receptor (beta chain) was observed at least ten times. The antigen is not known. This sample is part of a study of T-cell memory formation after mild COVID-19. After 5'RACE with constant-segment primers, TCR alpha and TCR beta cDNA libraries carrying sample barcodes and UMIs were obtained. TCRdb re-derived calls from the 5' RACE reads in MiXCR, one entry per CDR3 protein. The sample yields around 220,000 distinct CDR3 sequences, over 15% seen once. General study points: SARS-CoV-2 specificity was not confirmed for second-wave clones peaking on day 37.

The CDR3 spans 14 residues. Per the germline V gene, CDR1 is SGHRS and CDR2 is YFSETQ. V was trimmed by 4 bases and J by 7 bases, leaving 17 bases between them. This TCR was sampled from a man aged 18 to 35 who had mild COVID-19 (a few samples of this study predate the infection). Cell type and time point are not known. Sequencing used PBMCs or a T cell subset sorted from them (not recorded which). The V gene is TRBV5-1, the J gene TRBJ1-2, with D uncertain. In nucleotides, the CDR3 is TGCGCCAGCAGCGAAGGTGCGGAAATGGGTGGCTACACCTTC. It specifies CASSEGAEMGGYTF.